This T cell receptor beta chain was found in a study of blood T cell repertoires in COVID-19. Study-wide background: The study counted Cohort 3 donors as recovered given two negative PCRs, clearance, or symptom resolution.

Participant reports of clinical history set cohort assignment. With 1 base removed from V and 7 bases from J, the gap between germline ends came to 14 bases. The CDR3 totals 14 residues. The germline CDR1 and CDR2 sequences are PRHDT and FYEKMQ (reference sequence). This table comes from immunoSEQ multiplex PCR, and its TCRdb copy is limited to in-frame clones, with some not included. The sample lists more than 200,000 clones, 87% occurring once. The V gene is TRBV13, the J gene TRBJ2-7; D gene unclear. The sequence was obtained from a man between 25 and 39 years old in a cohort exposed to, infected with or recovered from COVID-19 (not recorded which). Sequencing was carried out using PBMCs or T cells enriched from blood (not recorded which). CDR3 region: CASSLVIRRREQYF. CDR3 nucleotides: TGTGCCAGCAGCTTAGTAATTAGGCGGAGAGAGCAGTACTTC.